This T cell receptor beta chain is drawn from a study of blood T cells in healthy people across ages (dated by TCRdb to the mid-2010s). As for the study more broadly: Template switching captured roughly one uniquely barcoded TCR beta cDNA molecule per two T cells in model experiments. The study measured age-related changes in TCR beta repertoire diversity using deep sequencing normalized with unique cDNA molecular identifiers. Donors were grouped into four age groups: young (average about 15 years), middle-aged (39), aged (approximately 67) and long-lived (about 82). To avoid experimental bias, donors of different ages were randomly spread across the sequencing lanes. The study analyzed two additional independent replicas of 1 million unique cDNA reads from the same blood draw for two donors, one aged 18 to 29 and one aged 80 or older. What the study reported, not specific to this receptor: Conclusive comparison of naive and antigen-experienced compartments was prevented by the profiling of bulk unsorted PBMCs. Observed TCR beta diversity correlated strongly with the percentage of naive T cells measured by flow cytometry. Because donor CMV infection status was unknown, age-related changes in expanded clonotypes were potentially confounded. The long-lived group showed more naive CD4+ T cells, fewer expanded clones and increased TCR diversity than the aged group, suggesting age selection. As age increased, observed TCR beta diversity per million T cells dropped in a roughly linear way, and a significant reduction was already evident by age about 36. Total diversity estimates from one million sequenced T cells were considered lower bounds and underestimates.

Systemically healthy Caucasian individuals from Russia, some 40 in total and aged 6 to 90 years, were included as donors. Each donor gave 8 to 10 milliliters of peripheral blood, drawn into EDTA-treated Vacutainer tubes. Ficoll-Paque density-gradient centrifugation was used to isolate PBMCs, with at least 6 million per sample. Total RNA was extracted from PBMCs with Trizol reagent, with at least 6 micrograms obtained per sample. The percentages of naive CD45RAhigh/CD27high T cells were determined by flow cytometry on a PBMC aliquot from every donor. The germline V gene (reference sequence) gives CDR1 as DFQATT and CDR2 as SNEGSKA. The junction shows trimming of 0 bases on V and 0 bases on J, plus 8 bases between the germline ends. The CDR3 starts with the cysteine, ends with the phenylalanine, and has 14 residues. Only the CDR3 portion is preserved as DNA: 42 bases, with reading frame beginning at the first base.

Library creation used 5' RACE. TCRdb shows the sequencer as Illumina HiSeq 2500. A second PCR of about 7 to 12 cycles was run with a J-beta primer mix and a sample-barcoded 5' primer. Each TCR beta cDNA molecule received a unique molecular identifier from a template-switch 5' adaptor carrying 12 random nucleotides. At least 2.5 million CDR3-containing paired-end reads were obtained from each sample. All of the RNA was converted into first-strand cDNA using the Mint cDNA synthesis kit, with a TRBC-specific oligonucleotide serving as the primer. All cDNA was treated with uracil-DNA glycosylase and then went through a first 18-cycle PCR with the universal primers M1SS and BC2_uni_R. As for the original processing: For normalization, 1 million high-quality reads, each with a distinct molecular identifier, were randomly selected from each sample. Reads sharing molecular identifiers were discarded rather than binned into consensus sequences. CDR3 identification, clonotype clustering and error correction used MiTCR with a Q25 quality threshold and the strictest error-elimination algorithm. A nonparametric unseen species model with Euler transformation was used to estimate a lower bound on total TCR beta diversity. TCRdb reprocessing: public reads trimmed at Q25 with fastp, clones called with MiXCR, in-frame beta chains kept. All rows with the same CDR3 protein become a single entry with the most common DNA and genes. These V and J calls are TCRdb output, not the study's own analysis. Counted in this sample were around 1,700,000 distinct CDR3 sequences; approximately 28% of them appeared once. Of the sample, roughly 8.2% falls within the top ten clones.

On this clonotype itself: The specificity of this receptor is unknown. Base qualities were left out, and no much larger clone turns up one base away.

What was sequenced was blood. The sequence joins TRBV20-1 to TRBJ1-2; too little of a D gene remains to name it. The receptor's source is a woman in her twenties or thirties in good health. The DNA is as follows: TGCAGTGCTAGAGAGGGGATTACTAACTATGGCTACACCTTC. Its protein product is CSAREGITNYGYTF.